A selection of T cell receptor beta chains follows, all from one sample in a study. A single record per CDR3 protein comes from TCRdb applying MiXCR to the 5' RACE reads. The data contain about 62,000 distinct CDR3 sequences, 25% to 30% of them singletons. The sequenced sample was tumor-infiltrating naive CD4+ T cells sorted from the breast tumor. The receptors originated from a female donor with breast cancer. CDR3s include the opening cysteine and the closing phenylalanine or tryptophan. A D gene is named only where the DNA matches it firmly. The size field is filled for only some rows; it gives once, few, many or a size class.

clone size,V gene,J gene,D gene,CDR3 protein
many,TRBV6-2/TRBV6-3,TRBJ1-1,.,CASSYRQYTEAFF
few,TRBV20-1,TRBJ2-5,TRBD2,CSARGIAGGLGLETQYF
.,TRBV12-3/TRBV12-4,TRBJ2-3,.,CASSLMTDTQYF
few,TRBV15,TRBJ1-2,.,CATSRDSQVGFGYTF
.,TRBV20-1,TRBJ1-3,TRBD1,CSTVLGQGVGNTIYF
few,TRBV7-2,TRBJ1-5,.,CASSLVGANGKPQHF
.,TRBV30,TRBJ1-2,.,CAWSVQIRGYTF
few,TRBV5-4,TRBJ1-2,.,CASSLDRVAGNGYTF
once,TRBV20-1,TRBJ1-1,.,CSARRPDTEAFF
few,TRBV10-3,TRBJ1-2,.,CAISEGAFNYGYTF
.,TRBV4-2,TRBJ2-1,TRBD2,CASSIGLAGVNEQFF